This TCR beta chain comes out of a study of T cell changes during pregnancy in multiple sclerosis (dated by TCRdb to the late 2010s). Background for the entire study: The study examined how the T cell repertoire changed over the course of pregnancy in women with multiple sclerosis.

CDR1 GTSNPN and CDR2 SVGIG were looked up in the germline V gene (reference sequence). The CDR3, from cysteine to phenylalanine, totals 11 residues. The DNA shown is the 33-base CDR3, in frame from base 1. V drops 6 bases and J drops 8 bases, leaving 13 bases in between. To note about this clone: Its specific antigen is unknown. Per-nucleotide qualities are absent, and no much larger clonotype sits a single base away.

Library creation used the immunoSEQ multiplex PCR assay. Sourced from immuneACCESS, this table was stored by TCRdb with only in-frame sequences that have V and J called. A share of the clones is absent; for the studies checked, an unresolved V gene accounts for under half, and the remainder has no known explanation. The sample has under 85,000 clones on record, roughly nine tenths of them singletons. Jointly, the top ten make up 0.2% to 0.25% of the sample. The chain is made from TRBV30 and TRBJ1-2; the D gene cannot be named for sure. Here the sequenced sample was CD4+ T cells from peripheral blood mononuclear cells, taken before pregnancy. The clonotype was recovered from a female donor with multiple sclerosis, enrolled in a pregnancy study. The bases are TGTGCCTGCTTTAACGGGAACGGCTACACCTTC. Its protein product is CACFNGNGYTF.